A selection of T cell receptor beta chains follows, all from one sample in a study of cytomegalovirus exposure and HLA in healthy donors. Generated by immunoSEQ multiplex PCR, the TCRdb table keeps only in-frame clones and is missing some. The table shows roughly 170,000 clones, with almost 85% occurring only once. The material sequenced was PBMCs. These receptors all come from a man aged 30 to 39 in good health and CMV-seronegative. The CDR3 runs from the conserved cysteine through the conserved F or W. The D gene is left open where the match is weak. Expanded clones are given a class, and other clones once, few, many or no size at all.

D: NA; size: once; J: TRBJ2-2; V: TRBV2; CDR3: CASSEGQRNTEELFF; DNA: TGTGCCAGCAGTGAGGGGCAGAGGAACACCGAGGAGCTGTTTTTT
D: NA; size: NA; J: TRBJ1-3; V: TRBV2; CDR3: CASSPEVLNSGNTIYF; DNA: TGTGCCAGCAGTCCGGAGGTCCTCAACTCTGGAAACACCATATATTTT
D: TRBD2; size: once; J: TRBJ2-1; V: TRBV9; CDR3: CASNGLAGGYNEQFF; DNA: TGTGCCAGCAACGGACTAGCGGGGGGTTACAATGAGCAGTTCTTC
D: NA; size: NA; J: TRBJ2-7; V: TRBV6-5; CDR3: CASSWAGSYEQYF; DNA: TGTGCCAGCAGTTGGGCAGGCTCCTACGAGCAGTACTTC
D: NA; size: NA; J: TRBJ1-6; V: TRBV19; CDR3: CASSTPGERLSPLHF; DNA: TGTGCCAGTAGTACTCCAGGGGAGAGGCTGTCACCCCTCCACTTT
D: TRBD1; size: once; J: TRBJ1-2; V: TRBV30; CDR3: CARDRQSGGYTF; DNA: TGTGCTCGGGACAGGCAATCAGGCGGCTACACCTTC
D: NA; size: NA; J: TRBJ2-7; V: TRBV11-3; CDR3: CASSLASGQTYEQYF; DNA: TGTGCCAGCAGCTTAGCATCAGGGCAGACCTACGAGCAGTACTTC
D: TRBD2; size: NA; J: TRBJ2-1; V: TRBV7-6; CDR3: CASSLGSGGAPNEQFF; DNA: TGTGCCAGCAGCTTAGGTAGCGGGGGGGCCCCCAATGAGCAGTTCTTC
D: NA; size: NA; J: TRBJ1-1; V: TRBV11-3; CDR3: CASSLAQSAGNTEAFF; DNA: TGTGCCAGCAGCTTAGCACAGTCCGCGGGGAACACTGAAGCTTTCTTT
D: TRBD1; size: NA; J: TRBJ2-5; V: TRBV7-9; CDR3: CASSSAYPGQGVQETQYF; DNA: TGTGCCAGCAGCTCAGCCTACCCGGGACAGGGGGTTCAAGAGACCCAGTACTTC
D: NA; size: NA; J: TRBJ2-7; V: TRBV7-9; CDR3: CASSAGPPDSYEQYF; DNA: TGTGCCAGCAGCGCGGGTCCTCCAGATTCCTACGAGCAGTACTTC
D: TRBD2; size: NA; J: TRBJ2-1; V: TRBV11-1; CDR3: CASSLGLAGVGEQFF; DNA: TGTGCCAGCAGCTTAGGACTAGCGGGGGTCGGTGAGCAGTTCTTC
D: NA; size: NA; J: TRBJ1-2; V: TRBV19; CDR3: CASSKQPRDGGYTF; DNA: TGTGCCAGTAGTAAGCAGCCCAGGGATGGTGGCTACACCTTC
D: NA; size: NA; J: TRBJ2-2; V: TRBV5-1; CDR3: CASSLAGTGELFF; DNA: TGCGCCAGCAGCTTGGCGGGGACCGGGGAGCTGTTTTTT
D: TRBD2; size: NA; J: TRBJ2-3; V: TRBV5-1; CDR3: CASSLTSGAGTDTQYF; DNA: TGCGCCAGCAGCTTAACTAGCGGAGCTGGCACAGATACGCAGTATTTT
D: TRBD1; size: NA; J: TRBJ2-2; V: TRBV10-3; CDR3: CAISEGQGASTGELFF; DNA: TGTGCCATCAGTGAAGGACAGGGGGCCAGCACCGGGGAGCTGTTTTTT
D: TRBD1; size: NA; J: TRBJ2-7; V: TRBV7-8; CDR3: CASSRLQGAGSEQYF; DNA: TGTGCCAGCAGCCGACTACAGGGGGCAGGGTCCGAGCAGTACTTC
D: TRBD2; size: once; J: TRBJ2-1; V: TRBV10-1; CDR3: CASGGAGDLVEQFF; DNA: TGCGCCAGCGGCGGAGCGGGGGATTTGGTTGAGCAGTTCTTC
D: NA; size: NA; J: TRBJ1-4; V: TRBV15; CDR3: CATSPRPPEGNEKLFF; DNA: TGTGCCACCAGCCCCCGCCCCCCGGAGGGGAATGAAAAACTGTTTTTT
D: TRBD1; size: NA; J: TRBJ1-3; V: TRBV6-1; CDR3: CASGDRAGNTIYF; DNA: TGTGCCAGCGGTGACAGGGCTGGAAACACCATATATTTT
D: TRBD2; size: NA; J: TRBJ2-7; V: TRBV7-2; CDR3: CASSLSSGGTPFEQYF; DNA: TGTGCCAGCAGCTTAAGTAGCGGGGGGACTCCCTTCGAGCAGTACTTC
D: NA; size: NA; J: TRBJ2-5; V: TRBV5-1; CDR3: CASSLWPGQNFFDQETQYF; DNA: TGCGCCAGCAGCTTATGGCCGGGACAAAATTTTTTTGACCAAGAGACCCAGTACTTC
D: NA; size: many; J: TRBJ2-7; V: TRBV10-3; CDR3: CAISTRGPDYEQYF; DNA: TGTGCCATCAGTACCCGAGGGCCAGACTACGAGCAGTACTTC
D: TRBD2; size: NA; J: TRBJ2-5; V: TRBV4-1; CDR3: CASSQGPSGGGETQYF; DNA: TGCGCCAGCAGCCAAGGGCCCAGCGGGGGCGGGGAGACCCAGTACTTC
D: NA; size: once; J: TRBJ2-6; V: TRBV7-2; CDR3: CASSRRVLSGANVLTF; DNA: TGTGCCAGCAGTCGTCGTGTTCTCTCTGGGGCCAACGTCCTGACTTTC
D: TRBD2; size: NA; J: TRBJ2-2; V: TRBV7-9; CDR3: CASSLGLAATGELFF; DNA: TGTGCCAGCAGCTTAGGACTAGCAGCCACCGGGGAGCTGTTTTTT
D: TRBD1; size: once; J: TRBJ2-2; V: TRBV28; CDR3: CASRVSTGITGELFF; DNA: TGTGCCAGCAGGGTGTCGACAGGGATCACCGGGGAGCTGTTTTTT
D: TRBD1; size: few; J: TRBJ1-4; V: TRBV11-2; CDR3: CASSLETGVPNEKLFF; DNA: TGTGCCAGCAGCTTAGAGACAGGGGTCCCTAATGAAAAACTGTTTTTT
D: NA; size: NA; J: TRBJ2-1; V: TRBV19; CDR3: CASSITGVGNEQFF; DNA: TGTGCCAGTAGTATTACGGGAGTTGGAAATGAGCAGTTCTTC
D: NA; size: NA; J: TRBJ1-2; V: TRBV5-4; CDR3: CASSLGTHYGYTF; DNA: TGTGCCAGCAGCTTGGGCACTCACTATGGCTACACCTTC
D: NA; size: NA; J: TRBJ2-5; V: TRBV18; CDR3: CASSPPFAGRETQYF; DNA: TGTGCCAGCTCACCACCGTTCGCGGGGAGAGAGACCCAGTACTTC
D: TRBD1; size: once; J: TRBJ1-6; V: TRBV28; CDR3: CASSSPGTGSDSPLHF; DNA: TGTGCCAGCAGTTCCCCCGGGACAGGGTCTGATTCACCCCTCCACTTT
D: NA; size: NA; J: TRBJ1-5; V: TRBV7-8; CDR3: CASSQTVRGGNQPQHF; DNA: TGTGCCAGCAGCCAAACTGTTCGGGGGGGGAATCAGCCCCAGCATTTT
D: TRBD1; size: once; J: TRBJ1-1; V: TRBV29-1; CDR3: CSVEGTGGNSAFF; DNA: TGCAGCGTTGAAGGGACAGGGGGAAATTCGGCTTTCTTT
D: NA; size: NA; J: TRBJ2-1; V: TRBV12-1; CDR3: CASSCPWREDSYNEQFF; DNA: TGTGCCAGCAGTTGTCCCTGGAGGGAGGACTCCTACAATGAGCAGTTCTTC
D: TRBD2; size: NA; J: TRBJ2-7; V: TRBV5-4; CDR3: CASSPGLAGGTNEQYF; DNA: TGTGCCAGCAGCCCCGGACTAGCGGGAGGGACTAACGAGCAGTACTTC
D: TRBD1; size: NA; J: TRBJ1-2; V: TRBV5-6; CDR3: CASSHRSGQRLKGGYTF; DNA: TGTGCCAGCAGCCACCGGTCGGGACAGCGCCTTAAAGGTGGCTACACCTTC
D: TRBD1; size: NA; J: TRBJ1-1; V: TRBV11-3; CDR3: CASSQEGTGNTEPFF; DNA: TGTGCCAGCAGCCAAGAAGGGACAGGGAACACTGAACCTTTCTTT
D: NA; size: once; J: TRBJ1-1; V: TRBV5-1; CDR3: CASSLGPSNTEAFF; DNA: TGCGCCAGCAGCTTGGGTCCGTCGAACACTGAAGCTTTCTTT
D: TRBD2; size: NA; J: TRBJ2-3; V: TRBV2; CDR3: CASRPGLAKDTQYF; DNA: TGTGCCAGCAGGCCGGGACTAGCAAAAGATACGCAGTATTTT
D: NA; size: NA; J: TRBJ2-7; V: TRBV1; CDR3: CTSSQIPHRAEQYF; DNA: TGCACCAGCAGCCAAATTCCTCACAGGGCCGAGCAGTACTTC
D: TRBD1; size: NA; J: TRBJ2-5; V: TRBV5-1; CDR3: CASSFGTAFQETQYF; DNA: TGCGCCAGCAGCTTTGGGACAGCCTTCCAAGAGACCCAGTACTTC
D: TRBD2; size: NA; J: TRBJ2-7; V: TRBV12-5; CDR3: CASGTLRGGPSYEQYF; DNA: TGTGCTAGTGGTACCCTTCGCGGGGGGCCCTCCTACGAGCAGTACTTC
D: NA; size: NA; J: TRBJ1-2; V: TRBV6-6; CDR3: CASSSQGNYGYTF; DNA: TGTGCCAGCAGTTCCCAGGGTAACTATGGCTACACCTTC
D: NA; size: NA; J: TRBJ2-3; V: TRBV6-6; CDR3: CASSYWRGLTDTQYF; DNA: TGTGCCAGCAGTTACTGGCGGGGACTCACAGATACGCAGTATTTT
D: TRBD2; size: NA; J: TRBJ2-1; V: TRBV5-8; CDR3: CASSLGPGGNEQFF; DNA: TGTGCCAGCAGCTTGGGCCCGGGAGGCAATGAGCAGTTCTTC
D: TRBD1; size: NA; J: TRBJ2-5; V: TRBV5-1; CDR3: CASSLTTGAGQETQYF; DNA: TGCGCCAGCAGCTTGACGACAGGGGCTGGTCAAGAGACCCAGTACTTC
D: NA; size: NA; J: TRBJ1-5; V: TRBV5-1; CDR3: CASSLGPGEEPQHF; DNA: TGCGCCAGCAGCTTGGGTCCGGGAGAGGAGCCCCAGCATTTT
D: NA; size: NA; J: TRBJ2-1; V: TRBV28; CDR3: CASKPAPSDKGYEQFF; DNA: TGTGCCAGCAAGCCCGCCCCTAGCGACAAAGGGTATGAGCAGTTCTTC
D: TRBD1; size: NA; J: TRBJ2-5; V: TRBV18; CDR3: CASSLETGGETQYF; DNA: TGTGCCAGCTCACTGGAGACAGGGGGTGAGACCCAGTACTTC
D: TRBD1; size: NA; J: TRBJ1-2; V: TRBV6-1; CDR3: CASIGTGVYGYTF; DNA: TGTGCCAGCATCGGGACAGGGGTTTATGGCTACACCTTC
D: TRBD2; size: NA; J: TRBJ2-2; V: TRBV6-5; CDR3: CASATSGSMGELFF; DNA: TGTGCCAGCGCGACTAGCGGGAGTATGGGGGAGCTGTTTTTT
D: NA; size: NA; J: TRBJ1-1; V: TRBV29-1; CDR3: CSVEVITAAQGSAFF; DNA: TGCAGCGTTGAAGTCATAACGGCGGCACAGGGTTCGGCTTTCTTT
D: TRBD1; size: NA; J: TRBJ2-1; V: TRBV5-4; CDR3: CASSPGQGNEQFF; DNA: TGTGCCAGCAGCCCAGGACAGGGGAATGAGCAGTTCTTC